The sequence of this T cell receptor (beta chain) was determined in a study of cytomegalovirus exposure and HLA in healthy donors. At the level of the study: Per a later analysis, the roughly 670 first-cohort and under 150 validation repertoires shared one platform. Study results and limitations: A few chains linked to CMV were shown in vitro to be specific for CMV antigens. According to a subsequent analysis, TCR clusters from the first cohort were inclined to appear together in the 120 or so validation repertoires.

These donors were members of the approximately 110-subject validation cohort, a group separate from the roughly 700-subject first cohort. As to this clone: Its antigen is not known.

The CDR3 contains 14 residues. CDR1 is MGHDK and CDR2 is SYGVNS in the germline V gene. V was pared by 4 bases and J by 6 bases, with 13 bases between. Here immunoSEQ multiplex PCR was the method, and the copy in TCRdb shows in-frame clones only, minus some. The data show about 74,000 clones, 85% to 95% seen once. Sequencing was performed on PBMCs. The rearrangement links TRBV25-1 to TRBJ1-5; possibly TRBD1 for D (5 bases). The clonotype originates from a woman between 18 and 29 years old in good health and CMV-seropositive. CDR3 in amino acids: CASSGSGVLQPQHF. The DNA for the CDR3 is TGTGCCAGCAGTGGTTCGGGGGTCCTTCAGCCCCAGCATTTT. Based on the CDR3 plus reference TRBV25-1 and TRBJ1-5, the full variable domain is EADIYQTPRYLVIGTGKKITLECSQTMGHDKMYWYQQDPGMELHLIHYSYGVNSTEKGDLSSESTVSRIRTEHFPLTLESARPSHTSQYLCASSGSGVLQPQHFGDGTRLSIL.